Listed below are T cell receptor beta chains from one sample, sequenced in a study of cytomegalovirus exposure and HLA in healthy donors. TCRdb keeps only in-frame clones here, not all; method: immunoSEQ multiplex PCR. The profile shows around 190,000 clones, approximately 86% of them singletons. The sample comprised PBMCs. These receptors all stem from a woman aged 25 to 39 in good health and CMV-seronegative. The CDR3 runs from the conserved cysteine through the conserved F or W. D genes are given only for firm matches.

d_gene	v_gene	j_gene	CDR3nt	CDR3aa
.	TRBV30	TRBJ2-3	TGTGCCTGGAGTATAGGGAGTAGCACAGATACGCAGTATTTT	CAWSIGSSTDTQYF
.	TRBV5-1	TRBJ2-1	TGCGCCAGCAGCTTGGCCAGGCAGGGGTCCTACAATGAGCAGTTCTTC	CASSLARQGSYNEQFF
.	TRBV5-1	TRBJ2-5	TGCGCCAGCAGCTTGGCAGGGGCCGCGTACCAAGAGACCCAATACTTC	CASSLAGAAYQETQYF
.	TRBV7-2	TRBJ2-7	TGTGCCAGCAGCTTGGGGAGGTTAGTCGAGCAGTACTTC	CASSLGRLVEQYF
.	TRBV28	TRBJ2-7	TGTGCCAGCAGGGCTTTGAGGGGACTCGGCGAGCAGTACTTC	CASRALRGLGEQYF
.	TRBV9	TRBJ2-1	TGTGCCAGCAGCGTATGGGGACCCGGAGGGTACAATGAGCAGTTCTTC	CASSVWGPGGYNEQFF
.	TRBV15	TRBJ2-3	TGTGCCACCAGCAGAGAGTACTATCGGAACACAGATACGCAGTATTTT	CATSREYYRNTDTQYF
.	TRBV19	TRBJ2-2	TGTGCCGCCAGACAGTACCCCGGGGAGCTGTTTTTT	CAARQYPGELFF
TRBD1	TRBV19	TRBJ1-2	TGTGCCAGTACTACTGAACAGGGGATGTACTATGGCTACACCTTC	CASTTEQGMYYGYTF
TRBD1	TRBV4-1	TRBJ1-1	TGCGCCAGCAGCCCTGGACAGGGGATGAACACTGAAGCTTTCTTT	CASSPGQGMNTEAFF
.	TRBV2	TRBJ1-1	TGTGCCAGCAGTGGGACGCAGGGCTGGACTGAAGCTTTCTTT	CASSGTQGWTEAFF
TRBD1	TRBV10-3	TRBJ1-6	TGTGCCATCAGTGCTGGGACAGGCCAAGGTTCACCCCTCCACTTT	CAISAGTGQGSPLHF
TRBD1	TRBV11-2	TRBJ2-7	TGTGCCAGCAGCCGACAGGGTTACGAGCAGTACTTC	CASSRQGYEQYF